This is a list of T cell receptor beta chains from one sample in a study of T cell repertoires in cytomegalovirus infection. Using its own MiXCR run on the reads, TCRdb lists one record per CDR3 protein. Here the sample spans some 600,000 distinct CDR3 sequences, 24% being singletons. Sample: CD8+ T cells from PBMCs. These receptors all stem from a human donor in good health (CMV status not recorded). Some clones in this sample may be carry-over from other donors' samples. Both conserved end residues are part of each CDR3. The order of the fields is CDR3 protein, CDR3 DNA, V gene, D gene, J gene, clone size. The D gene is left open where the match is weak. Clone size, where shown, is once, few, many, or a class for clones that have expanded.

cdr3_aa: CASSSLAGEISDTQYF
cdr3_nt: TGTGCCAGCAGTTCTTTAGCGGGGGAGATTTCGGATACGCAGTATTTT
v_call: TRBV12-3/TRBV12-4
d_call: TRBD2
j_call: TRBJ2-3
clone_size: many

cdr3_aa: CATSRDKGEGYGYTF
cdr3_nt: TGTGCCACCAGCAGAGATAAAGGAGAGGGCTATGGCTACACCTTC
v_call: TRBV15
d_call: .
j_call: TRBJ1-2
clone_size: many

cdr3_aa: CASSQMFRSDAKNIQYF
cdr3_nt: TGTGCCAGCAGCCAAATGTTCAGGTCAGATGCCAAAAACATTCAGTACTTC
v_call: TRBV3-1
d_call: .
j_call: TRBJ2-4
clone_size: .

cdr3_aa: CSVRWDEQYF
cdr3_nt: TGCAGCGTTCGGTGGGACGAGCAGTACTTC
v_call: TRBV29-1
d_call: .
j_call: TRBJ2-7
clone_size: .

cdr3_aa: CSVENSNEAFF
cdr3_nt: TGCAGCGTTGAAAACAGCAATGAAGCTTTCTTT
v_call: TRBV29-1
d_call: .
j_call: TRBJ1-1
clone_size: few

cdr3_aa: CASSLQASGNTIYF
cdr3_nt: TGTGCCAGCAGTTTACAGGCCTCTGGAAACACCATATATTTT
v_call: TRBV6-6
d_call: .
j_call: TRBJ1-3
clone_size: .

cdr3_aa: CASSFYSDNEQFF
cdr3_nt: TGCGCCAGCAGCTTTTACTCCGACAATGAGCAGTTCTTC
v_call: TRBV5-1
d_call: .
j_call: TRBJ2-1
clone_size: .

cdr3_aa: CASSSGRDGDYGYTF
cdr3_nt: TGTGCCAGCAGCTCAGGACGGGACGGAGACTATGGCTACACCTTC
v_call: TRBV7-9
d_call: .
j_call: TRBJ1-2
clone_size: few

cdr3_aa: CASRQEGADTEAFF
cdr3_nt: TGTGCCAGCAGACAGGAGGGGGCCGACACTGAAGCTTTCTTT
v_call: TRBV7-4
d_call: TRBD1
j_call: TRBJ1-1
clone_size: few

cdr3_aa: CANSPAGRSTDTQYF
cdr3_nt: TGTGCCAACAGCCCAGCGGGGCGCAGCACAGATACGCAGTATTTT
v_call: TRBV7-6
d_call: TRBD2
j_call: TRBJ2-3
clone_size: .

cdr3_aa: CANSHFSKGGNEQFF
cdr3_nt: TGTGCCAACAGCCACTTCTCTAAGGGGGGCAATGAGCAGTTCTTC
v_call: TRBV14
d_call: .
j_call: TRBJ2-1
clone_size: .

cdr3_aa: CALLTAGVSGYTF
cdr3_nt: TGTGCCCTCCTCACGGCAGGGGTATCTGGCTACACCTTC
v_call: TRBV2
d_call: .
j_call: TRBJ1-2
clone_size: few

cdr3_aa: CASSHVAGDPKNIQYF
cdr3_nt: TGTGCCAGCAGCCACGTAGCGGGGGACCCCAAAAACATTCAGTACTTC
v_call: TRBV3-1
d_call: TRBD2
j_call: TRBJ2-4
clone_size: .

cdr3_aa: CASSLDGYQETKYF
cdr3_nt: TGTGCCAGCAGTCTGGACGGGTACCAAGAGACCAAGTACTTC
v_call: TRBV6-8
d_call: .
j_call: TRBJ2-5
clone_size: .

cdr3_aa: CAGGRRGYNSPLHF
cdr3_nt: TGTGCCGGAGGTCGCCGTGGGTATAATTCACCCCTCCACTTT
v_call: TRBV28
d_call: .
j_call: TRBJ1-6
clone_size: many

cdr3_aa: CATRVQGAMNTEAFF
cdr3_nt: TGTGCCACCAGGGTACAGGGGGCCATGAACACTGAAGCTTTCTTT
v_call: TRBV15
d_call: TRBD1
j_call: TRBJ1-1
clone_size: few

cdr3_aa: CASSSGRSSYGYTF
cdr3_nt: TGTGCCAGCAGTTCGGGACGTTCGAGCTATGGCTACACCTTC
v_call: TRBV12-3/TRBV12-4
d_call: .
j_call: TRBJ1-2
clone_size: many

cdr3_aa: CASSLGGDSTDTQYF
cdr3_nt: TGTGCCAGCAGTTTGGGAGGGGATAGCACAGATACGCAGTATTTT
v_call: TRBV28
d_call: TRBD2
j_call: TRBJ2-3
clone_size: .

cdr3_aa: CASSGLSSYNEQFF
cdr3_nt: TGTGCCAGCAGCGGACTGAGCTCCTACAATGAGCAGTTCTTC
v_call: TRBV28
d_call: .
j_call: TRBJ2-1
clone_size: many

cdr3_aa: CAVGLYQPQHF
cdr3_nt: TGTGCCGTCGGTCTTTATCAGCCCCAGCATTTT
v_call: TRBV10-3
d_call: .
j_call: TRBJ1-5
clone_size: .

cdr3_aa: CASSLTAGNQETQYF
cdr3_nt: TGTGCCAGCAGCTTAACTGCGGGGAACCAAGAGACCCAGTACTTC
v_call: TRBV11-2
d_call: .
j_call: TRBJ2-5
clone_size: many

cdr3_aa: CSVDFSGNYGYTF
cdr3_nt: TGCAGCGTTGACTTTTCCGGGAACTATGGCTACACCTTC
v_call: TRBV29-1
d_call: .
j_call: TRBJ1-2
clone_size: .

cdr3_aa: CSATPRRSSYNEQFF
cdr3_nt: TGCAGTGCTACCCCCCGAAGGAGCTCCTACAATGAGCAGTTCTTC
v_call: TRBV20-1
d_call: .
j_call: TRBJ2-1
clone_size: .

cdr3_aa: CASSIPKGNYNEQFF
cdr3_nt: TGTGCCAGCAGCATACCCAAGGGGAATTACAATGAGCAGTTCTTC
v_call: TRBV7-9
d_call: .
j_call: TRBJ2-1
clone_size: few

cdr3_aa: CASNAQKVVGGAWNEQFF
cdr3_nt: TGTGCCAGCAATGCCCAGAAGGTCGTTGGGGGGGCCTGGAATGAGCAGTTCTTC
v_call: TRBV6-2/TRBV6-3
d_call: .
j_call: TRBJ2-1
clone_size: .